These 30 T cell receptor beta chains came from one sample sequenced in a study of metastatic and nonmetastatic thyroid tumors. Not a single patient had been given any form of treatment at any point before undergoing thyroid surgery. TCRdb re-analyzed the PCR reads using MiXCR. Among about 5,800 clones listed, approximately 19% were seen once. The sequenced sample consisted of adjacent normal tissue. These receptors originate from a female donor with papillary thyroid cancer or a benign thyroid nodule (not recorded which). Some clones in this sample may be carry-over from other donors' samples.

At least ten counts were recorded for this clone. The V call is TRBV19, the J call TRBJ2-4; 10 bases fit TRBD2. In germline, CDR1 is LNHDA, CDR2 SQIVND (reference sequence). V shed 1 base, J shed 0 bases, and the junction held 0 bases outside the gene matches. This CDR3 contains 16 residues. The CDR3 region is CASSIGLAGAKNIQYF. The DNA of the CDR3 is TGTGCCAGTAGTATAGGACTAGCGGGAGCCAAAAACATTCAGTACTTC.

This chain connects TRBV4-2 to TRBJ2-1; the match to TRBD2 covers 8 bases. J lost 12 bases, V lost 0 bases, and 10 bases had no gene match. Germline-derived CDR1 and CDR2 are LGHNA and YNFKEQ. The CDR3 totals 15 residues. The CDR3 region has the DNA TGTGCCAGCAGCCAAGATCGGGGGGGGTGCGGTAGGCAGTTCTTC. The encoded protein is CASSQDRGGCGRQFF.

The genes are TRBV20-1 and TRBJ1-5; D is uncertain. The germline gives CDR1 DFQATT, CDR2 SNEGSKA (reference sequence). CDR3 size: 12 residues. V was cut by 3 bases and J by 9 bases, with 12 bases left in between. The DNA for the CDR3 is TGCAGTGCTAGCGTCGTCCGTGGGCCCCAGCATTTT. The encoded protein is CSASVVRGPQHF.

This clone ranks as medium-sized (0.01 to 0.1%). The chain uses TRBV7-9 and TRBJ1-3; possible D gene TRBD1, 6 bases. CDR1 is SEHNR and CDR2 is FQNEAQ in the germline V gene (reference sequence). Trimming removed 2 bases at V and 3 bases at J, with 11 bases between. The CDR3 is 15 amino acids. The CDR3 DNA is TGTGCCAGCAGCTTACGGACAGTAAATGGAAACACCATATATTTT. This codes for CASSLRTVNGNTIYF.

In this sample, this clone turned up a few times. The V and J genes are TRBV27 and TRBJ2-7; weak D call: TRBD1 (5 bases). Looked up from germline, CDR1 is MNHEY and CDR2 is SMNVEV (reference sequence). V was clipped by 2 bases and J by 4 bases, with 9 bases between them. This CDR3 is 13 amino acids long. The CDR3 DNA sequence: TGTGCCAGCAGTTTAGGGGCAGGGTACGAGCAGTACTTC. This encodes CASSLGAGYEQYF.

This clone turned up a few times. The gene calls are TRBV28 and TRBJ2-2; 10 bases align to TRBD2. The trim removed 4 bases at V and 4 bases at J, leaving 6 bases unmatched. The CDR3 sequence is 16 residues long. From germline, CDR1 is MDHEN and CDR2 SYDVKM. The CDR3 DNA reads as TGTGCCAGCAGTTCTCCGGGACTAGCGATCACCGGGGAGCTGTTTTTT. Translated, it gives CASSSPGLAITGELFF.

This clone qualifies as medium-sized. The V call is TRBV19, the J call TRBJ1-5; TRBD1 agrees at 9 bases. Germline values: CDR1 LNHDA, CDR2 SQIVND (reference sequence). This CDR3 region has 17 residues. The V gene end was trimmed by 5 bases and the J gene end by 7 bases; junction bases not matched to a gene: 15. CDR3 in amino acids: CASSPSDRGVGWQPQHF. The CDR3 region has the DNA TGTGCCAGTAGTCCCTCGGACAGGGGAGTAGGATGGCAGCCCCAGCATTTT.

V and J are TRBV5-4 and TRBJ1-2, with D maybe TRBD1 (6 bases). The CDR3 is made up of 15 amino acids. Germline V gene data show CDR1 as SGHNT and CDR2 as YYREEE (reference sequence). Trimming stripped 1 base from V and 5 bases from J, with 15 bases between. The CDR3 sequence: CASSLLGAGPYGYTF. In DNA form, the CDR3 reads TGTGCCAGCAGCTTGTTGGGGGCAGGGCCGTATGGCTACACCTTC.

By frequency in the sample, this clone is medium-sized. V is TRBV30 and J is TRBJ2-7, with 9 bases matching TRBD1. Trimming took 2 bases from V and 6 from J; bases not matched to a gene: 5. The CDR3 is 13 residues long. Germline V gene data show CDR1 as GTSNPN and CDR2 as SVGIG (reference sequence). CDR3 nucleotide sequence: TGTGCCTGGAGTCCTGGGACAGGGCTCGAGCAGTACTTC. The encoded protein is CAWSPGTGLEQYF.

This clone was detected many times. The V and J genes are TRBV5-5 and TRBJ1-1, with a weak D call TRBD1 (6 bases). The CDR3 contains 14 residues. Between the trimmed V and J ends, which lost 4 bases and 1 base, there was a span of 11 bases. Germline CDR1 reads SGHKS; CDR2 reads YYEKEE (reference sequence). CDR3 in amino acids: CASSLQGPNTEAFF. CDR3 DNA sequence: TGTGCCAGCAGCCTACAGGGACCGAACACTGAAGCTTTCTTT.

This clone is termed medium-sized. Germline is not matched at one junction end, which may reflect a read error. The V and J genes are TRBV4-2 and TRBJ2-7; D ambiguous. The CDR3 length is 12 residues. Germline V gene sequence: CDR1 LGHNA, CDR2 YNFKEQ. The chain's CDR3 is CASSQGVYEQYF. DNA for the CDR3: TGTGCCAGCAGTCAAGGAGTCTACGAGCAGTACTTC.

By share, this clone ranks as medium-sized. The same CDR3 also results from other DNA sequences found in this sample. This chain uses TRBV20-1 with TRBJ1-5, with 10 bases aligning to TRBD1. Germline-derived CDR1 and CDR2 are DFQATT and SNEGSKA (reference sequence). After removal of 4 bases from V and 2 bases from J, the junction contained 5 bases not matched to a gene. The CDR3 has 15 amino acids. The CDR3 DNA is TGCAGTGCTAAGGGACAGGGGATTGGCAATCAGCCCCAGCATTTT. Its protein is CSAKGQGIGNQPQHF.

This clone is medium-sized within its sample. The chain couples TRBV20-1 to TRBJ1-6; 7 bases match TRBD1. The V gene end was trimmed by 1 base and the J gene end by 5 bases; junction bases not matched to a gene: 5. The CDR3 spans 15 residues. Germline V gene data show CDR1 as DFQATT and CDR2 as SNEGSKA (reference sequence). CDR3 in DNA: TGCAGTGCTAGAGTACAGGGGATCGATAATTCACCCCTCCACTTT. Translating gives CSARVQGIDNSPLHF.

In this sample, this clone is medium-sized (0.01 to 0.1%). The V and J genes are TRBV20-1 and TRBJ2-6; 8 bases align to TRBD2. The J segment lost 2 bases and the V segment lost 0 bases, leaving 6 bases of the junction unmatched. The CDR3 totals 17 residues. Germline CDR1 reads DFQATT; CDR2 reads SNEGSKA (reference sequence). The CDR3 DNA reads TGCAGTGCTAGAGAGTATGCGGGGGGAACTGGGGCCAACGTCCTGACTTTC. This codes for CSAREYAGGTGANVLTF.

This clone is medium-sized (0.01 to 0.1%) within its sample. This chain uses TRBV20-1 with TRBJ1-2, with D unclear. V dropped 7 bases and J dropped 2 bases, with 8 bases sitting between them. The V gene's germline CDR1 is DFQATT and CDR2 SNEGSKA (reference sequence). The CDR3 extends over 11 amino acids. This CDR3 reads CSVPENYGYTF. For the CDR3, the DNA is TGCAGTGTCCCGGAAAACTATGGCTACACCTTC.

In its sample, this clone is medium-sized. The chain carries TRBV13 and TRBJ2-7; 7 nucleotides match TRBD1. Trimming took 0 bases from V and 1 from J; bases not matched to a gene: 6. The germline V gene encodes CDR1 PRHDT and CDR2 FYEKMQ (reference sequence). CDR3 length equals 16 residues. The CDR3 here is CASSLGRTGQSYEQYF. In nucleotides, the CDR3 is TGTGCCAGCAGCTTAGGGCGGACAGGTCAGTCCTACGAGCAGTACTTC.

The chain couples TRBV28 to TRBJ2-2; D uncertain. The CDR3 covers 11 residues. Trimming left V 3 bases short and J 6 bases short, with 2 bases between. In germline, CDR1 is MDHEN, CDR2 SYDVKM. For the CDR3, the DNA is TGTGCCAGCAGTTTGGCCGGGGAGCTGTTTTTT. The encoded protein is CASSLAGELFF.

This clone was seen a handful of times. One junction end disagrees with the germline gene, perhaps due to a read error. V gene TRBV10-3 combines with J gene TRBJ1-5; D perhaps matches TRBD1 (5 bases). The CDR3 is 16 residues long. CDR1 is ENHRY, CDR2 SYGVKD, per germline. CDR3 DNA: TGTGCCATCAATGAGCGGGGCAGGGATAGCAATCAGCCCCAGAATTTT. Its translation is CAINERGRDSNQPQNF.

On this clone itself: One end of the junction fails to match germline, which may point to a read error. The chain couples TRBV6-2 or TRBV6-3 to TRBJ2-2; D possibly corresponds to TRBD1 (6 bases). CDR1 is MNHEY and CDR2 is SVGEGT in the germline V gene. The CDR3 length is 15 residues. CDR3 sequence (DNA): TGTGCCAACAGGGCCGAGGTGGGGAACACCGGGGAGATGTCTTTT. Amino acid sequence: CANRAEVGNTGEMSF.

This clone is medium-sized within its sample. The CDR3 protein is CASSQEASGTSYEQYF. In nucleotides, the CDR3 is TGTGCCAGCAGCCAAGAGGCTAGCGGCACCTCCTACGAGCAGTACTTC. The rearrangement joins TRBV3-1 to TRBJ2-7; 7 positions match TRBD2. The CDR3 has 16 amino acids. V trimming: 0 bases; J trimming: 0 bases; junction bases outside the gene matches: 5. CDR1 and CDR2 (germline): LGHDT, YNNKEL (reference sequence).

By proportion, this clone is medium-sized. In the same sample, other DNA sequences code for this CDR3. This chain uses TRBV7-2 with TRBJ2-1, with D possibly TRBD2 on 5 matching bases. V was trimmed by 1 base and J by 7 bases, leaving 11 bases between them. Germline V lookup: CDR1 SGHTA, CDR2 FQGNSA. The CDR3 is made up of 14 amino acids. The CDR3 DNA is TGTGCCAGCAGCTTAGTTACGGGGAATAATGAGCAGTTCTTC. The encoded protein is CASSLVTGNNEQFF.

By share of the sample, this clone is medium-sized. CDR3 residues: CASSLDRTYGYTF. CDR3 nucleotides: TGTGCCAGCAGTCTTGACAGGACCTATGGCTACACCTTC. The rearrangement joins TRBV6-1 to TRBJ1-2; tentatively, D is TRBD1 (6 bases). The CDR3 sequence is 13 residues long. The germline CDR1 and CDR2 sequences are MNHNS and SASEGT. Trimming took 5 bases from V and 4 from J, leaving 11 bases between them.

This clone occurred many times. This chain links TRBV7-9 with TRBJ2-5, with TRBD1 identical over 8 bases. The V gene's germline CDR1 is SEHNR and CDR2 FQNEAQ (reference sequence). V lost 5 bases to trimming and J lost 5 bases; unmatched junction nucleotides: 10. This CDR3 comprises 15 residues. As DNA, the CDR3 is TGTGCCAGCAGCAAACTCGGTCGGACAGGGGAGACCCAGTACTTC. Translation gives CASSKLGRTGETQYF.

V gene TRBV20-1 combines with J gene TRBJ1-6; D perhaps matches TRBD1 (5 bases). The CDR3 has 17 amino acids. V was pared by 0 bases and J by 10 bases, with 22 bases between. Germline loops: CDR1 DFQATT, CDR2 SNEGSKA (reference sequence). The CDR3 is CSARDLKGRQRGSPLHF. CDR3 DNA sequence: TGCAGTGCTAGAGATCTTAAGGGGAGGCAGAGAGGCTCACCCCTCCACTTT.

The gene calls are TRBV6-1 and TRBJ1-4, with 9 bases identical to TRBD1. Unmatched junction bases numbered 7, after V lost 6 bases and J lost 5 bases. This CDR3 has 15 residues. Germline CDR1 reads MNHNS; CDR2 reads SASEGT. The CDR3 spells CASSPGGTGNEKLFF. The CDR3 DNA reads TGTGCCAGCAGCCCGGGGGGGACAGGGAATGAAAAACTGTTTTTT.

This clone occurred a few times. One end of the junction is discordant with germline, which a read error may explain. V and J are TRBV30 and TRBJ2-3; D is perhaps TRBD2 (6 bases). CDR1 is GTSNPN, CDR2 SVGIG, per germline (reference sequence). The CDR3 totals 15 residues. Here the CDR3 DNA reads TGTGCCTGGAGTGCCCGACTAGAGGGCACAGATAGGCAGTATTTT. Translated: CAWSARLEGTDRQYF. Drawing the rest from reference TRBV30 and TRBJ2-3, the complete variable domain is SQTIHQWPATLVQPVGSPLSLECTVEGTSNPNLYWYRQAAGRGLQLLFYSVGIGQISSEVPQNLSASRPQDRQFILSSKKLLLSDSGFYLCAWSARLEGTDRQYFGPGTRLTVL.

This clone was seen only a few times. The J gene is TRBJ2-2, the V gene TRBV29-1; D call uncertain. CDR3 length: 14 residues. The germline gives CDR1 SQVTM, CDR2 ANQGSEA. V was cut by 3 bases and J by 1 base, with 9 bases left in between. The CDR3 bases are TGCAGCGTTGATTGGCAGGTGAACACCGGGGAGCTGTTTTTT. This sequence encodes CSVDWQVNTGELFF.

By share of the sample, this clone is medium-sized. This rearrangement joins TRBV10-2 to TRBJ2-7, with D possibly TRBD1 on 6 matching bases. The V end was cut by 5 bases, the J end by 7 bases, with 12 bases between. The CDR3 is 12 residues long. CDR1 and CDR2 from the germline V gene are WSHSY and SAAADI. In DNA form, the CDR3 reads TGCGCCAGCAGTTATTCAGGGACAGAGCAGTACTTC. Translation gives CASSYSGTEQYF.

This clone was seen only a few times. The chain uses TRBV12-3 or TRBV12-4 and TRBJ2-5; 7 bases match TRBD1. The V segment lost 7 bases and the J segment 7 bases; nucleotides outside the gene matches: 9. The CDR3 runs to 13 residues. CDR3 sequence (DNA): TGTGCCAGCAAGACAGGGATGGGCGGGACCCAGTACTTC. This encodes CASKTGMGGTQYF.

The rearrangement joins TRBV28 to TRBJ2-1; 8 nucleotides line up with TRBD2. There are 17 residues in the CDR3. The germline CDR1 and CDR2 sequences are MDHEN and SYDVKM. V gave up 2 bases and J gave up 0 bases; unmatched junction bases: 6. CDR3 nucleotide sequence: TGTGCCAGCAGTTTAGCGGGAGGCCAGAGCTCCTACAATGAGCAGTTCTTC. This translates into CASSLAGGQSSYNEQFF. Variable domain in full (rest from reference TRBV28 and TRBJ2-1): DVKVTQSSRYLVKRTGEKVFLECVQDMDHENMFWYRQDPGLGLRLIYFSYDVKMKEKGDIPEGYSVSREKKERFSLILESASTNQTSMYLCASSLAGGQSSYNEQFFGPGTRLTVL.